The 21 T cell receptor beta chains given below trace back to one sample, sequenced in a study of T cell responses to AZD1222 COVID-19 vaccine. Using immunoSEQ multiplex PCR, the repertoire was profiled, and TCRdb retains in-frame clones only, with some absent. The profile shows about 130,000 clones, approximately 90% of them singletons. Specimen: peripheral blood, collected 28 days after the second AZD1222 dose. These receptors came from an adult who received the AZD1222 COVID-19 vaccine.

The rearrangement uses TRBV2 and TRBJ1-2; 9 bases are shared with TRBD1. Trimming cost V 6 bases and J 1 base; bases outside gene matches: 3. The CDR3 extends over 14 amino acids. CDR1 and CDR2 (germline): SNHLY, FYNNEI. CDR3 loop: CASSRDRVNYGYTF. The CDR3 coding sequence is TGTGCCAGCAGCCGGGACAGGGTTAACTATGGCTACACCTTC.

Remarks on this clone: Different DNA sequences within this sample yield the same CDR3. The chain couples TRBV27 to TRBJ1-2; weak D call: TRBD1 (6 bases). CDR1 is MNHEY, CDR2 SMNVEV, per germline (reference sequence). The V end lost 2 bases, the J end lost 2 bases, and 6 bases lay between the germline ends. This CDR3 contains 13 residues. The CDR3 is CASSLQGNYGYTF. The CDR3 bases are TGTGCCAGCAGTTTACAGGGGAACTATGGCTACACCTTC.

The chain employs TRBV6-1 and TRBJ2-7, with D hard to call. The CDR3 sequence is 14 residues long. Germline CDR1 and CDR2: MNHNS and SASEGT. The V and J ends lost 2 bases and 7 bases respectively, with 15 bases between them. The DNA for the CDR3 is TGTGCCAGCAGTGAAAACGGCAGACTGAGGGAGCAGTACTTC. Protein product: CASSENGRLREQYF.

The chain employs TRBV5-5 and TRBJ2-3, with TRBD2 as a possible D gene (6 bases). Germline CDR1 is SGHKS and CDR2 is YYEKEE (reference sequence). The CDR3 has 15 residues. V gave up 1 base and J gave up 8 bases, with 17 bases separating them. CDR3 DNA sequence: TGTGCCAGCAGCTTGAGTAGCGGCCTTGGAGGTACGCAGTATTTT. Translating gives CASSLSSGLGGTQYF.

This chain links TRBV3-1 (or the pseudogene TRBV3-2) with TRBJ1-6, with D tentatively TRBD1 (5 bases). CDR3 size: 18 residues. V was cut by 0 bases and J by 0 bases, with 12 bases left in between. Germline V CDR1 and CDR2: LGHDT, YNNKEL (reference sequence). CDR3 DNA: TGTGCCAGCAGCCAAGATCCGGGGGTAAGCTCCTATAATTCACCCCTCCACTTT. Protein sequence: CASSQDPGVSSYNSPLHF.

The rearrangement links TRBV2 to TRBJ2-3; no definite D call. From germline, CDR1 is SNHLY and CDR2 FYNNEI. This CDR3 is built from 12 residues. The germline V and J ends were trimmed by 6 bases and 4 bases, with 8 bases remaining between them. The CDR3 DNA follows: TGTGCCAGCAGAGAACTTCCAGATACGCAGTATTTT. It encodes CASRELPDTQYF.

The chain has TRBV4-2 and TRBJ2-3, with TRBD2 as a possible D gene (6 bases). V was pared by 1 base and J by 5 bases, with 16 bases between. The CDR3 is made up of 16 amino acids. Germline CDR1 reads LGHNA; CDR2 reads YNFKEQ. The CDR3 reads CASSQVKGTGGDTQYF. The CDR3, as DNA: TGTGCCAGCAGCCAAGTGAAGGGGACTGGGGGAGATACGCAGTATTTT.

This clone was detected only once. This chain uses TRBV6-5 with TRBJ2-7; 7 bases line up with TRBD1. The J segment lost 5 bases and the V segment lost 6 bases, leaving 10 bases of the junction unmatched. The CDR3 is made up of 14 amino acids. In germline, CDR1 is MNHEY, CDR2 SVGAGI. In DNA, the CDR3 is TGTGCCAGCAGAAAGGGACAGTGGCGCGACGAGCAGTACTTC. Protein product: CASRKGQWRDEQYF.

The chain is built from TRBV2 and TRBJ1-2; a weak D match, TRBD1 (6 bases). V was trimmed by 6 bases and J by 0 bases, leaving 14 bases between them. This CDR3 is built from 15 residues. Germline V lookup: CDR1 SNHLY, CDR2 FYNNEI. The DNA for the CDR3 is TGTGCCAGCAGGGCTACAGGGTCATCTAACTATGGCTACACCTTC. Its translation is CASRATGSSNYGYTF.

V is TRBV28 and J is TRBJ2-7; TRBD2 agrees at 11 bases. Germline CDR1 and CDR2: MDHEN and SYDVKM. V shed 5 bases, J shed 9 bases, and the junction held 18 bases outside the gene matches. The CDR3 is made up of 17 amino acids. CDR3 amino acids: CASSRVGTSGSLGAQYF. Here the CDR3 DNA reads TGTGCCAGCAGTCGAGTCGGGACTAGCGGCTCCTTAGGCGCGCAGTACTTC.

This chain links TRBV6-5 with TRBJ1-1, with D tentatively TRBD1 (6 bases). Germline-derived CDR1 and CDR2 are MNHEY and SVGAGI. V gave up 4 bases and J gave up 1 base, with 10 bases separating them. The CDR3 is made up of 14 amino acids. CDR3 coding DNA: TGTGCCAGCAGTTTCGGACAGCAGAACACTGAAGCTTTCTTT. Its protein product is CASSFGQQNTEAFF.

The chain uses TRBV28 and TRBJ1-2; D not certain. Germline CDR1 and CDR2: MDHEN and SYDVKM. This CDR3 region has 13 residues. The V and J ends lost 6 bases and 3 bases respectively, with 11 bases between them. The CDR3, as DNA: TGTGCCAGCAGCGACGTCATGGACTATGGCTACACCTTC. Translation gives CASSDVMDYGYTF.

The chain carries TRBV9 and TRBJ1-4, with TRBD1 matching over 7 bases. The CDR3 covers 15 residues. Germline CDR1 is SGDLS and CDR2 is YYNGEE. Trimming cost V 4 bases and J 12 bases; bases outside gene matches: 15. DNA of the CDR3: TGTGCCAGCAGCCCGAGCCCGAACCGGGACAGCGAACTGTTTTTT. It translates to CASSPSPNRDSELFF. Combining the CDR3 with reference TRBV9 and TRBJ1-4 gives the whole variable domain DSGVTQTPKHLITATGQRVTLRCSPRSGDLSVYWYQQSLDQGLQFLIQYYNGEERAKGNILERFSAQQFPDLHSELNLSSLELGDSALYFCASSPSPNRDSELFFGSGTQLSVL.

V usage is TRBV19 and J usage is TRBJ1-2; D is undetermined. The V end was cut by 3 bases, the J end by 6 bases, with 11 bases between. The germline gives CDR1 LNHDA, CDR2 SQIVND (reference sequence). The CDR3 consists of 13 residues. In DNA form, the CDR3 reads TGTGCCAGTAGTATTTTGGGCACTCATGGCTACACCTTC. It yields the protein CASSILGTHGYTF.

Remarks on this clone: One end of the junction does not line up with germline, which may come from a read error. This chain connects TRBV11-2 to TRBJ2-5; 9 nucleotides align to TRBD2. The CDR3 runs 15 residues. The germline V gene encodes CDR1 SGHAT and CDR2 FQNNGV. The CDR3 bases are TGTGCCAGCAGCTTGTCCTTGACCCTCCGGACTAGCGCCCACTTC. It specifies CASSLSLTLRTSAHF.

The CDR3 loop is CASSRTRKDGTEAFF. DNA for the CDR3: TGTGCCAGCAGTCGAACCAGGAAGGACGGCACTGAAGCTTTCTTT. The V and J genes are TRBV2 and TRBJ1-1; D gene ambiguous. Germline CDR1 SNHLY, CDR2 FYNNEI. Between the trimmed V and J ends, which lost 5 bases and 4 bases, there was a span of 17 bases. This CDR3 spans 15 amino acids. Full variable domain (remainder filled in from reference TRBV2 and TRBJ1-1): EPEVTQTPSHQVTQMGQEVILRCVPISNHLYFYWYRQILGQKVEFLVSFYNNEISEKSEIFDDQFSVERPDGSNFTLKIRSTKLEDSAMYFCASSRTRKDGTEAFFGQGTRLTVV.

The chain is built from TRBV3-1 (or the pseudogene TRBV3-2) and TRBJ1-1, with 9 bases identical to TRBD1. The germline gives CDR1 LGHDT, CDR2 YNNKEL (reference sequence). V lost 3 bases and J lost 6; bases outside the gene matches: 2. This CDR3 is 13 amino acids long. CDR3 region: CASSQTGGAEAFF. The CDR3 bases are TGTGCCAGCAGCCAGACAGGGGGGGCTGAAGCTTTCTTT.

The CDR3 reads CASSLRAGGPTDTQYF. CDR3 nucleotide sequence: TGTGCCAGCAGCTTGAGAGCGGGAGGGCCCACAGATACGCAGTATTTT. The gene calls are TRBV5-4 and TRBJ2-3; TRBD2 matches at 10 bases. The germline CDR1 and CDR2 sequences are SGHNT and YYREEE (reference sequence). V shed 1 base, J shed 2 bases, and the junction held 4 bases outside the gene matches. The CDR3 is 16 residues long. Supplemented by reference TRBV5-4 and TRBJ2-3, the full variable domain reads ETGVTQSPTHLIKTRGQQVTLRCSSQSGHNTVSWYQQALGQGPQFIFQYYREEENGRGNFPPRFSGLQFPNYSSELNVNALELDDSALYLCASSLRAGGPTDTQYFGPGTRLTVL.

The rearrangement uses TRBV2 and TRBJ1-1; tentative D call: TRBD1 (5 bases). The CDR3 is 14 residues long. Per the germline V gene, CDR1 is SNHLY and CDR2 is FYNNEI. The ends were cut back, 7 bases at V and 3 bases at J, with 15 bases in the middle. The CDR3: CASTVGGGDTEAFF. As DNA, the CDR3 is TGTGCCAGCACCGTCGGGGGGGGTGACACTGAAGCTTTCTTT.

The rearrangement links TRBV5-1 to TRBJ2-1; D unclear. Germline V gives CDR1 SGHRS, CDR2 YFSETQ. The CDR3 length is 15 residues. Between the trimmed V and J ends, which lost 1 base and 3 bases, there was a span of 11 bases. This chain's CDR3 is CASSLSPGFYNEQFF. Written as DNA, the CDR3 is TGCGCCAGCAGCTTGTCCCCGGGTTTCTACAATGAGCAGTTCTTC.

This clone was found a few times. The chain couples TRBV11-3 to TRBJ1-1; D gene ambiguous. V was clipped by 1 base and J by 6 bases, with 9 bases between them. CDR3 length equals 13 residues. Germline V gene sequence: CDR1 SGHNT, CDR2 YENEEA. The CDR3 region is CASSLVIGPEAFF. The CDR3 DNA reads TGTGCCAGCAGCTTAGTTATAGGTCCTGAAGCTTTCTTT. Based on the CDR3 plus reference TRBV11-3 and TRBJ1-1, the full variable domain is EAGVVQSPRYKIIEKKQPVAFWCNPISGHNTLYWYLQNLGQGPELLIRYENEEAVDDSQLPKDRFSAERLKGVDSTLKIQPAELGDSAVYLCASSLVIGPEAFFGQGTRLTVV.